A single sample is the source of the 31 T cell receptor beta chains below, sequenced in a study of blood T cell repertoires in COVID-19. The method was immunoSEQ multiplex PCR; TCRdb's version includes in-frame clones alone and lacks a portion of them. The repertoire holds about 55,000 clones, roughly 87% seen once, with approximately 3.7% in the top ten. What was sequenced was peripheral blood. The source of these receptors is a man aged 40-50 years with COVID-19, enrolled during active disease.

A few counts support this clone. The chain is built from TRBV6-5 and TRBJ1-1, with a possible D match to TRBD1 (5 bases). CDR1 is MNHEY, CDR2 SVGAGI, per germline. Trimming pared 7 bases from V and 5 bases from J, leaving 17 bases between. This CDR3 is 14 amino acids long. The CDR3 sequence: CASIQRWGGTEAFF. In DNA form, the CDR3 reads TGTGCCAGCATTCAGCGGTGGGGGGGGACTGAAGCTTTCTTT.

This clone was detected once. CDR3 loop: CASSKDGSSGTYNEQFF. The CDR3 coding sequence is TGTGCCAGCAGCAAAGATGGGTCTAGCGGAACCTACAATGAGCAGTTCTTC. The V call is TRBV21-1, the J call TRBJ2-1; TRBD2 is taken as the D call from the table, unchecked against the DNA. TRBV21-1 is described as a pseudogene. This CDR3 contains 17 residues.

This clone was seen more than once but under ten times. The chain employs TRBV2 and TRBJ1-5; 8 positions match TRBD1. CDR1 is SNHLY, CDR2 FYNNEI, per germline. This CDR3 comprises 14 residues. Trimming took 6 bases from V and 1 from J; bases not matched to a gene: 2. CDR3 residues: CASRWTGSNQPQHF. The DNA for the CDR3 is TGTGCCAGCAGGTGGACAGGGAGCAATCAGCCCCAGCATTTT. Full variable domain (missing parts from reference TRBV2 and TRBJ1-5): EPEVTQTPSHQVTQMGQEVILRCVPISNHLYFYWYRQILGQKVEFLVSFYNNEISEKSEIFDDQFSVERPDGSNFTLKIRSTKLEDSAMYFCASRWTGSNQPQHFGDGTRLSIL.

The V and J genes are TRBV19 and TRBJ1-1; tentative D call: TRBD1 (6 bases). The CDR3 totals 14 residues. The germline V and J ends were trimmed by 10 bases and 1 base, with 16 bases remaining between them. The germline CDR1 and CDR2 sequences are LNHDA and SQIVND (reference sequence). The CDR3 DNA reads as TGTGCCACCGGACAGTCCGTAGAGAACACTGAAGCTTTCTTT. The encoded protein is CATGQSVENTEAFF. The full variable domain, in which reference TRBV19 and TRBJ1-1 provide the parts outside the CDR3, is DGGITQSPKYLFRKEGQNVTLSCEQNLNHDAMYWYRQDPGQGLRLIYYSQIVNDFQKGDIAEGYSVSREKKESFPLTVTSAQKNPTAFYLCATGQSVENTEAFFGQGTRLTVV.

The chain employs TRBV27 and TRBJ2-5, with D possibly matching TRBD2 (5 bases). V lost 5 bases, J lost 2 bases, and 27 bases lay in between. CDR3 length: 19 residues. Germline V gives CDR1 MNHEY, CDR2 SMNVEV (reference sequence). CDR3 sequence reads: CASSALYSERRTGQETQYF. The CDR3, as DNA: TGTGCCAGCAGTGCTTTATATTCAGAGCGGCGGACGGGACAAGAGACCCAGTACTTC.

The chain combines TRBV12-5 with TRBJ2-7; the match to TRBD2 covers 10 bases. There are 19 residues in the CDR3. V lost 0 bases, J lost 3 bases, and 14 bases stayed unmatched. Germline lookup yields CDR1 LGHNT and CDR2 FRNRAP. The CDR3 DNA follows: TGTGCTAGTGGTTTGGTACAAGGACCGCTAGCGGGGGCCAACTACGAGCAGTACTTC. Translation gives CASGLVQGPLAGANYEQYF.

This chain links TRBV6-6 with TRBJ1-2, with TRBD1 matching over 8 bases. Per germline, CDR1 MNHNY and CDR2 SVGAGI (reference sequence). This CDR3 is 13 amino acids long. J was trimmed by 9 bases and V by 6 bases; bases with no gene match: 9. The CDR3 DNA reads as TGTGCCAGCAGCCGGGAGAGACAGGGGCGCTACACCTTC. Its protein is CASSRERQGRYTF.

V and J are TRBV14 and TRBJ2-5; 7 bases fit TRBD1. In germline, CDR1 is SGHDN, CDR2 FVKESK. This CDR3 has 17 amino acids. The trim removed 6 bases at V and 5 bases at J, leaving 18 bases unmatched. CDR3 nucleotides: TGTGCCAGCAGTTACCTGCAGACAGGGCGGGTGGAGGAGACCCAGTACTTC. Translation gives CASSYLQTGRVEETQYF.

V is TRBV12-3 or TRBV12-4 and J is TRBJ1-1, with D tentatively TRBD1 (5 bases). V was pared by 10 bases and J by 3 bases, with 15 bases between. The CDR3 sequence is 13 residues long. CDR3 loop: CATKEGIDTEAFF. For the CDR3, the DNA is TGTGCCACCAAGGAGGGGATCGACACTGAAGCTTTCTTT.

The chain recombines TRBV27 with TRBJ1-5, with a weak D call TRBD1 (5 bases). V was clipped by 4 bases and J by 8 bases, with 12 bases between them. Germline values: CDR1 MNHEY, CDR2 SMNVEV (reference sequence). The length of the CDR3 is 13 residues. The CDR3 DNA is TGTGCCAGCAGTTCGAGCCGCAGGGAGCCCCAGCATTTT. This translates into CASSSSRREPQHF.

This clone was seen more than once but under ten times. The gene calls are TRBV18 and TRBJ2-1; tentative D call: TRBD1 (7 bases). This CDR3 region has 15 residues. The ends were cut back, 3 bases at V and 7 bases at J, with 16 bases in the middle. The germline gives CDR1 KGHSH, CDR2 LQKENI. CDR3 DNA: TGTGCCAGCTCACCTGCGGGACAGTTTGGAAATGAGCAGTTCTTC. Amino acid sequence: CASSPAGQFGNEQFF.

The chain has TRBV5-4 and TRBJ2-3, with 9 positions matching TRBD2. Unmatched junction bases numbered 13, after V lost 4 bases and J lost 4 bases. Looked up from germline, CDR1 is SGHNT and CDR2 is YYREEE (reference sequence). The CDR3 runs to 17 residues. CDR3 coding DNA: TGTGCCAGCAGCCTACTTAGCGGGAGTCCATATCCAGATACGCAGTATTTT. It codes for CASSLLSGSPYPDTQYF.

This rearrangement joins TRBV5-1 to TRBJ2-3; 11 nucleotides align to TRBD1. CDR1 SGHRS and CDR2 YFSETQ come from the germline V gene. Unmatched junction bases numbered 4, after V lost 1 base and J lost 6 bases. The CDR3 sequence is 15 residues long. CDR3 amino acids: CASSLLGQGVDTQYF. The CDR3 DNA reads as TGCGCCAGCAGCTTGCTGGGACAGGGGGTGGATACGCAGTATTTT.

The chain couples TRBV6-6 to TRBJ1-2, with 9 positions matching TRBD1. Trimming removed 5 bases from V and 0 bases from J; junction bases left unmatched: 7. Germline V CDR1 and CDR2: MNHNY, SVGAGI (reference sequence). The CDR3 runs 16 residues. DNA for the CDR3: TGTGCCAGCAGTACGACCGGGACAGGGTCTAACTATGGCTACACCTTC. Translation gives CASSTTGTGSNYGYTF.

The rearrangement joins TRBV7-9 to TRBJ2-7, with TRBD1 matching 7 bases. CDR1 is SEHNR, CDR2 FQNEAQ, per germline (reference sequence). This CDR3 has 16 residues. Unmatched junction bases numbered 7, after V lost 2 bases and J lost 0 bases. The DNA for the CDR3 is TGTGCCAGCAGCTTAATCACAGGGGCGAGCTCCTACGAGCAGTACTTC. Its protein is CASSLITGASSYEQYF.

This chain connects TRBV6-1 to TRBJ1-1, with a possible D match to TRBD1 (6 bases). This CDR3 is 14 amino acids long. CDR1 is MNHNS and CDR2 is SASEGT in the germline V gene. V gave up 1 base and J gave up 0 bases, with 6 bases separating them. The DNA for the CDR3 is TGTGCCAGCAGTGAAGGGACAGTGAACACTGAAGCTTTCTTT. This translates into CASSEGTVNTEAFF.

V is TRBV3-1 (or the pseudogene TRBV3-2) and J is TRBJ1-1; weak D call: TRBD1 (5 bases). The germline gives CDR1 LGHDT, CDR2 YNNKEL (reference sequence). The ends were cut back, 1 base at V and 1 base at J, with 7 bases in the middle. The CDR3 is made up of 14 amino acids. CDR3 nucleotide sequence: TGTGCCAGCAGCCAAGGGAGGGGGAACACTGAAGCTTTCTTT. It specifies CASSQGRGNTEAFF.

V usage is TRBV28 and J usage is TRBJ2-7; 10 positions match TRBD2. The junction had 7 bases not matched to a gene; V was cut back by 4 bases and J by 4 bases. This CDR3 has 15 residues. Germline V gene data show CDR1 as MDHEN and CDR2 as SYDVKM. CDR3 protein: CASSSLAGKRYEQYF. The DNA for the CDR3 is TGTGCCAGCAGTTCACTAGCGGGGAAGCGGTACGAGCAGTACTTC. The full variable domain, its missing parts supplied by reference TRBV28 and TRBJ2-7, is DVKVTQSSRYLVKRTGEKVFLECVQDMDHENMFWYRQDPGLGLRLIYFSYDVKMKEKGDIPEGYSVSREKKERFSLILESASTNQTSMYLCASSSLAGKRYEQYFGPGTRLTVT.

This chain connects TRBV7-9 to TRBJ2-7; TRBD2 matches at 7 bases. This CDR3 is 14 amino acids long. The trim removed 1 base at V and 6 bases at J, leaving 6 bases unmatched. Germline CDR1 is SEHNR and CDR2 is FQNEAQ (reference sequence). Here the CDR3 DNA reads TGTGCCAGCAGCTTAGGGGCAGCGGGACCCGAGCAGTACTTC. As protein: CASSLGAAGPEQYF.

This chain links TRBV9 with TRBJ1-2; 11 bases fit TRBD1. Germline CDR1 reads SGDLS; CDR2 reads YYNGEE. The CDR3 extends over 13 amino acids. J lost 7 bases, V lost 2 bases, and 1 base had no gene match. The CDR3 DNA reads as TGTGCCAGCAGCGTGGGGACAGGGGGTGGCTACACCTTC. Protein sequence: CASSVGTGGGYTF.

This clone was detected only a few times. The V gene is TRBV2, the J gene TRBJ1-2; 8 positions agree with TRBD1. In germline, CDR1 is SNHLY, CDR2 FYNNEI. V lost 6 bases to trimming and J lost 4 bases; unmatched junction nucleotides: 4. CDR3 length: 13 residues. Written as DNA, the CDR3 is TGTGCCAGCAGGCTCGGGACAGGCTATGGCTACACCTTC. It codes for CASRLGTGYGYTF.

The genes are TRBV27 and TRBJ1-1, with 7 positions matching TRBD1. With V trimmed by 9 bases and J by 7 bases, 17 bases remained unmatched. CDR1 MNHEY and CDR2 SMNVEV come from the germline V gene (reference sequence). The CDR3 spans 15 residues. CDR3 amino acids: CASTPNPRGYSEAFF. CDR3 in DNA: TGTGCCAGTACGCCTAACCCCAGGGGGTACAGTGAAGCTTTCTTT.

Worth noting for this clone: At one boundary the junction diverges from the germline segment, which might be a read error. The CDR3 sequence: CASGLGIPGEKLFF. The CDR3 DNA reads as TGTGCTAGTGGGTTGGGGATCCCGGGTGAAAAACTGTTTTTT. The V call is TRBV12-5, the J call TRBJ1-4, with unresolved D. This CDR3 region has 14 residues. CDR1 and CDR2 from the germline V gene are LGHNT and FRNRAP.

The J gene is TRBJ2-7, the V gene TRBV3-1 (or the pseudogene TRBV3-2); 8 bases align to TRBD1. Per the germline V gene, CDR1 is LGHDT and CDR2 is YNNKEL (reference sequence). The CDR3 length is 14 residues. V lost 5 bases, J lost 6 bases, and 9 bases stayed unmatched. The CDR3 DNA reads TGTGCCAGCAGCTTCACAGGGGGTGTTGGCGAGCAGTACTTC. It yields the protein CASSFTGGVGEQYF.

This clone came up a few times. The chain links TRBV2 to TRBJ1-1; D perhaps matches TRBD1 (5 bases). CDR3 length: 13 residues. Trimming stripped 8 bases from V and 3 bases from J, with 13 bases between. Germline CDR1 is SNHLY and CDR2 is FYNNEI. The CDR3 sequence is CASSGGVYTEAFF. The CDR3 nucleotides read TGTGCCAGCTCCGGGGGGGTCTACACTGAAGCTTTCTTT.

This clone was seen just once. The chain joins TRBV19 to TRBJ1-5, with a tentative D call TRBD1 (5 bases). V dropped 4 bases and J dropped 0 bases, with 7 bases sitting between them. This CDR3 spans 14 amino acids. Germline-derived CDR1 and CDR2 are LNHDA and SQIVND (reference sequence). For the CDR3, the DNA is TGTGCCAGTAGTACGACAGATAGCAATCAGCCCCAGCATTTT. Protein product: CASSTTDSNQPQHF.

This chain links TRBV24-1 with TRBJ2-3; 11 positions match TRBD2. CDR1 is KGHDR and CDR2 is SFDVKD in the germline V gene. The CDR3 contains 16 residues. With V trimmed by 7 bases and J by 4 bases, 9 bases remained unmatched. The CDR3 here is CATSSSGRAAADTQYF. The CDR3 bases are TGTGCCACCAGCAGTAGCGGGAGGGCGGCGGCAGATACGCAGTATTTT.

V gene TRBV24-1 combines with J gene TRBJ2-1; no clear D. V was pared by 0 bases and J by 9 bases, with 14 bases between. CDR1 and CDR2 (germline): KGHDR, SFDVKD. The CDR3 is 15 amino acids. DNA for the CDR3: TGTGCCACCAGTGATTTGGGGTCAACTACACCTGAGCAGTTCTTC. This encodes CATSDLGSTTPEQFF.

This chain joins TRBV5-1 and TRBJ2-5; 11 bases are shared with TRBD2. The CDR3 consists of 15 residues. The trim removed 6 bases at V and 4 bases at J, leaving 8 bases unmatched. Germline V gives CDR1 SGHRS, CDR2 YFSETQ. CDR3 sequence reads: CASKGVSGRGETQYF. In nucleotides, the CDR3 is TGCGCCAGCAAGGGGGTTAGCGGGAGGGGAGAGACCCAGTACTTC.

This clone has only one observation. The chain joins TRBV3-1 (or the pseudogene TRBV3-2) to TRBJ1-4; D not certain. CDR1 and CDR2 from the germline V gene are LGHDT and YNNKEL (reference sequence). The CDR3 length is 15 residues. The V end was cut by 0 bases, the J end by 7 bases, with 12 bases between. The CDR3 DNA follows: TGTGCCAGCAGCCAAGAGCGAATCACGGTTGAAAAACTGTTTTTT. Its translation: CASSQERITVEKLFF.

This clone was observed a few times. The chain is built from TRBV7-9 and TRBJ1-6, with D possibly TRBD1 on 6 matching bases. V dropped 5 bases and J dropped 7 bases, with 12 bases sitting between them. The CDR3 has 14 amino acids. CDR1 is SEHNR, CDR2 FQNEAQ, per germline (reference sequence). CDR3 coding DNA: TGTGCCAGCAGCCAGGACAGTGTAAATTCACCCCTCCACTTT. Amino acid sequence: CASSQDSVNSPLHF.